This T cell receptor beta chain appears in the sequencing data of a study of cytomegalovirus exposure and HLA in healthy donors. Study-level results: Later work associated 16,951 TCR beta sequences with HLA alleles at 0.05 false discovery rate. Common viral pathogens were later found to be apparently linked to several of the most significant clusters. Highly shared sequence variants in one cluster were likely a sequencing artifact.

PCR was performed using 60 Vbeta and 13 Jbeta primers. In the source study's methods: Unique TCR beta chains totaled roughly 80 million in a later count, with around 11 million of them shared. The data were produced by immunoSEQ multiplex PCR, yet TCRdb's version contains in-frame clones alone and is incomplete. V, J and clone size are those of that table, while D and trimming were read from the DNA. The sample holds 150,000 to 200,000 clones; around 76% are singletons and the top ten take around 6.8%. The CDR3 totals 17 residues. With 6 bases clipped from V and 4 bases from J, the junction kept 10 bases outside the gene matches. Germline V CDR1 and CDR2: SGHAT, FQNNGV. This clone came up once. What it binds is unknown.

This clonotype was obtained from a man between 35 and 55 years old in good health and CMV-seropositive. The rearrangement links TRBV11-2 to TRBJ2-2; 11 bases map to TRBD2. The sample comprised PBMCs. The CDR3 DNA sequence: TGTGCCAGCAGGCTAGCGGGGGGATCACCGGGCACCGGGGAGCTGTTTTTT. It codes for CASRLAGGSPGTGELFF. Combining the CDR3 with reference TRBV11-2 and TRBJ2-2 gives the whole variable domain EAGVAQSPRYKIIEKRQSVAFWCNPISGHATLYWYQQILGQGPKLLIQFQNNGVVDDSQLPKDRFSAERLKGVDSTLKIQPAKLEDSAVYLCASRLAGGSPGTGELFFGEGSRLTVL.